This T cell receptor (beta chain) was sequenced for a study of blood T cell repertoires in COVID-19. CDR1 is SGHTA and CDR2 is FQGNSA in the germline V gene. The CDR3 has 14 residues. V was clipped by 8 bases and J by 2 bases; unmatched bases: 5. Produced via immunoSEQ multiplex PCR; TCRdb's table is partial and in-frame only. Of more than 60,000 clones listed, 85% to 90% are singletons. This clonotype was sampled from a man aged 50-60 years with active COVID-19. J is TRBJ2-7 and V is TRBV7-2, with TRBD2 matching 11 bases. Sequenced input: peripheral blood. The CDR3 here is CASGRLAGTYEQYF. The CDR3 DNA reads as TGTGCCAGCGGCAGACTAGCGGGAACCTACGAGCAGTACTTC.